The TCR beta chain described here comes from a study of CD8 T cells in Susac syndrome. The overall study: Within the group of sequenced Susac syndrome patients, roughly six had active disease and 8 or 9 were in remission. General study points: Susac-specific public clones were found in total CD8+ and CD8+ TEMRA repertoires, numbering fewer than 20 and five, respectively.

A quantity of about 0.5 to 1 ug RNA underwent reverse transcription using random hexamers. The authors amplified TCR beta CDR3 across 54 Vbeta and 13 Jbeta using immunoSEQ multiplex PCR. TCRdb re-derived calls from the immunoSEQ multiplex PCR reads in MiXCR, one entry per CDR3 protein. The data hold fewer than 85,000 distinct CDR3 sequences, with approximately 94% observed a single time. About this clonotype itself: Its antigen is unidentified.

The CDR3 covers 15 residues. J gave up 6 bases and V 3 bases, and 11 bases lay outside the gene matches. Per the germline V gene, CDR1 is DFQATT and CDR2 is SNEGSKA (reference sequence). The chain carries TRBV20-1 and TRBJ1-1; TRBD1 matches at 9 bases. The clonotype originates from a human donor with Susac syndrome. The sequenced material came from CD8+ T cells from PBMCs. The CDR3 bases are TGCAGTGCTAGGCCCCCCGGACAGGGGAAGTCTGAAGCTTTCTTT. Translating gives CSARPPGQGKSEAFF.